This T cell receptor beta chain was retrieved from a study of blood T cells in healthy people across ages. Germline lookup yields CDR1 MDHEN and CDR2 SYDVKM. Between the trimmed V and J ends, which lost 2 bases and 0 bases, there was a span of 17 bases. The CDR3 covers 19 residues. This clonotype was seen only a few times. Combining a sample-barcoded 5' primer with a J-beta primer mix, a second PCR ran for about 6 to 12 cycles. A single record per CDR3 protein comes from TCRdb applying MiXCR to the 5' RACE reads. The repertoire consists of roughly 2 million distinct CDR3 sequences, with 49% occurring once and the leading ten covering over 2%.

This receptor was obtained from a woman in her thirties or forties in good health. This chain connects TRBV28 to TRBJ2-6, with D perhaps TRBD1 (6 bases). The sample consisted of blood. The DNA for the CDR3 is TGTGCCAGCAGTTTAGATACAGGGTTTTTCCGCTCTGGGGCCAACGTCCTGACTTTC. Its translation is CASSLDTGFFRSGANVLTF. The full variable domain, rest sourced from reference TRBV28 and TRBJ2-6, is DVKVTQSSRYLVKRTGEKVFLECVQDMDHENMFWYRQDPGLGLRLIYFSYDVKMKEKGDIPEGYSVSREKKERFSLILESASTNQTSMYLCASSLDTGFFRSGANVLTFGAGSRLTVL.